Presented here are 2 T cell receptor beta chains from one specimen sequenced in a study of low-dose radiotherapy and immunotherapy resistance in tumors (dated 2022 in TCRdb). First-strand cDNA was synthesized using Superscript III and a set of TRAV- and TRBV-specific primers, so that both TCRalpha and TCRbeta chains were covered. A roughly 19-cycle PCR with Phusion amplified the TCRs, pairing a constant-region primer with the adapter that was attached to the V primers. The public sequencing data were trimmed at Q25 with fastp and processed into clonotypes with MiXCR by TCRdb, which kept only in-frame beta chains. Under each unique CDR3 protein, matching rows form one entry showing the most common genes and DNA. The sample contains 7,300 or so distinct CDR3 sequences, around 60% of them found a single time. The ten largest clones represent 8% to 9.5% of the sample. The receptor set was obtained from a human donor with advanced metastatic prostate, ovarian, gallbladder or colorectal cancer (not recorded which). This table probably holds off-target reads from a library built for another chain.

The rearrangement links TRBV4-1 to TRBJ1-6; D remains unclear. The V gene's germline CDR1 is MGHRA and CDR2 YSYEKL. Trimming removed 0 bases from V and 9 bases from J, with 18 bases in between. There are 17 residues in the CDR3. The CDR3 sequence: CASSQDLTGSGRSPLHF. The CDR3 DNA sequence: TGCGCCAGCAGCCAAGATCTTACGGGGTCCGGGCGTTCACCCCTCCACTTT.

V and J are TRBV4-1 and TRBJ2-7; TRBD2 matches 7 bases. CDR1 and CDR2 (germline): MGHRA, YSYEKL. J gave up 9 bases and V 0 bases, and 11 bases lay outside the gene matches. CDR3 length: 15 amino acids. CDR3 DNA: TGCGCCAGCAGCCAAGAGCGCGGGAGCATTTTCGGGCAGTACTTC. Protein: CASSQERGSIFGQYF.